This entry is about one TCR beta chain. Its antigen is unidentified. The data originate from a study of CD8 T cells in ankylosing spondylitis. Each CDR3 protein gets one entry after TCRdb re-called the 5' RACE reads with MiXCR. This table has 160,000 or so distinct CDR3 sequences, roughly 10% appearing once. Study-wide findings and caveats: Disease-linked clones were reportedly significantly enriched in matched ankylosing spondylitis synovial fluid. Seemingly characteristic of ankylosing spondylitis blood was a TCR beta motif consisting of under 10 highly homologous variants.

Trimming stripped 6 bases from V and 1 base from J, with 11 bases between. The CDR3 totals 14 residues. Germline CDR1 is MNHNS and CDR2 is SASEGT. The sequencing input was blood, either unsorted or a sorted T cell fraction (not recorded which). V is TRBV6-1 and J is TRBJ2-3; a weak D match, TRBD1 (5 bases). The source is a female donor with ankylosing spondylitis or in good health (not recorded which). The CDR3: CASSRQTGTDTQYF. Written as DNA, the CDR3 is TGTGCCAGCAGCCGACAGACAGGCACAGATACGCAGTATTTT.